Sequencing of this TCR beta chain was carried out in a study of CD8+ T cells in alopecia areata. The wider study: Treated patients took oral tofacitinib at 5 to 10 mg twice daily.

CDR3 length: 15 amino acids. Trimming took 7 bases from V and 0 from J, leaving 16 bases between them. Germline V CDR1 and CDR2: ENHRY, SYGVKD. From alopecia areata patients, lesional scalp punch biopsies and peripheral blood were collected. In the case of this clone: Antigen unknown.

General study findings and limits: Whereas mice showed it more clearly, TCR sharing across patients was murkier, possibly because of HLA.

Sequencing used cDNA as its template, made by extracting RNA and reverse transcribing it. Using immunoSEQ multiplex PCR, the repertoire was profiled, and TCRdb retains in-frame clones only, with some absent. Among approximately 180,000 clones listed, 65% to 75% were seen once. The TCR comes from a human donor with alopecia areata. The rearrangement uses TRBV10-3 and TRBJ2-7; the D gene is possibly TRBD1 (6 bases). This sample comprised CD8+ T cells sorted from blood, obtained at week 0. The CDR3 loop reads CAITPNGQSSYEQYF. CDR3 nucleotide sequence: TGTGCCATCACCCCAAACGGACAGAGCTCCTACGAGCAGTACTTC.